This T cell receptor (beta chain) was sequenced in a study of blood T cell repertoires in COVID-19. The germline gives CDR1 SGHRS, CDR2 YFSETQ. The V and J ends lost 4 bases and 2 bases, in that order; junction bases with no gene match: 9. This CDR3 is 17 amino acids long. Sequencing used immunoSEQ multiplex PCR; TCRdb keeps in-frame clones, though not all of them. The sample lists a few hundred thousand clones, 86% occurring once. The sequence came from a man in his fifties with acute or convalescent COVID-19. The specimen sequenced was peripheral blood. The chain combines TRBV5-1 with TRBJ1-4; TRBD1 aligns across 9 bases. The CDR3 DNA follows: TGCGCCAGCAGCCTCGGGACAGGGTTATTTACTAATGAAAAACTGTTTTTT. Its protein is CASSLGTGLFTNEKLFF. The full variable domain, in which reference TRBV5-1 and TRBJ1-4 provide the parts outside the CDR3, is KAGVTQTPRYLIKTRGQQVTLSCSPISGHRSVSWYQQTPGQGLQFLFEYFSETQRNKGNFPGRFSGRQFSNSRSEMNVSTLELGDSALYLCASSLGTGLFTNEKLFFGSGTQLSVL.